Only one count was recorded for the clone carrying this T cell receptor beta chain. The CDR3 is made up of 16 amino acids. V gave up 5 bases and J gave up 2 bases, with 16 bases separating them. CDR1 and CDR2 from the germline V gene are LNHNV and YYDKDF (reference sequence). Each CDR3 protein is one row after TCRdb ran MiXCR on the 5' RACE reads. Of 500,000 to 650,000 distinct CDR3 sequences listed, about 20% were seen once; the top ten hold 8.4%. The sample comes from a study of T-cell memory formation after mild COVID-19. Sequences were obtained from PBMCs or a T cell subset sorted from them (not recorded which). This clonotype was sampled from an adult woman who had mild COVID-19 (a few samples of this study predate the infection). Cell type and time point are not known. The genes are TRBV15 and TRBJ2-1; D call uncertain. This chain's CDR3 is CATSSGLQSAYNEQFF. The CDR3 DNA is TGTGCCACCAGCTCCGGGCTTCAAAGCGCCTACAATGAGCAGTTCTTC.